A single sample gave rise to the 23 T cell receptor beta chains below, sequenced in a study of technical replicates of blood from several donors. This table comes from immunoSEQ multiplex PCR, and its TCRdb copy is limited to in-frame clones, with some not included. Of tens of thousands of clones listed, 94% are singletons. The sequenced sample consisted of T cells isolated from PBMCs. These receptors were obtained from a human donor in good health.

The chain links TRBV30 to TRBJ2-2; D is perhaps TRBD2 (5 bases). The germline gives CDR1 GTSNPN, CDR2 SVGIG (reference sequence). The CDR3 has 10 amino acids. V was cut by 8 bases and J by 5 bases, with 6 bases left in between. CDR3 loop: CARGTGELFF. CDR3 sequence (DNA): TGTGCCCGGGGTACCGGGGAGCTGTTTTTT.

The gene calls are TRBV5-4 and TRBJ2-4; D not resolved. From germline, CDR1 is SGHNT and CDR2 YYREEE (reference sequence). Trimming removed 1 base at V and 0 bases at J, with 17 bases between. CDR3 length equals 18 residues. DNA of the CDR3: TGTGCCAGCAGCTTGAGAATGCAGCGCCGAGGAGCCAAAAACATTCAGTACTTC. Encoded protein: CASSLRMQRRGAKNIQYF.

V usage is TRBV6-5 and J usage is TRBJ1-4; 7 bases agree with TRBD1. In germline, CDR1 is MNHEY, CDR2 SVGAGI. CDR3 length equals 15 residues. The V gene end was trimmed by 2 bases and the J gene end by 2 bases; junction bases not matched to a gene: 2. DNA for the CDR3: TGTGCCAGCAGTTACAGGGGGCTGACTAATGAAAAACTGTTTTTT. Residues: CASSYRGLTNEKLFF.

The genes are TRBV5-1 and TRBJ2-7, with 7 bases fitting TRBD1. The ends lost 5 bases at V and 1 base at J; junction bases unmatched: 6. This CDR3 is 14 amino acids long. In germline, CDR1 is SGHRS, CDR2 YFSETQ. CDR3 bases: TGCGCCAGCAGACAGGGGTATCGGTCCTACGAGCAGTACTTC. It encodes CASRQGYRSYEQYF.

The rearrangement uses TRBV5-1 and TRBJ2-7, with 13 bases fitting TRBD2. This CDR3 contains 20 residues. After removal of 3 bases from V and 2 bases from J, the junction contained 17 bases not matched to a gene. Germline V gives CDR1 SGHRS, CDR2 YFSETQ. CDR3 region: CASSSGGLAGEWRGTYEQYF. Written as DNA, the CDR3 is TGCGCCAGCAGCTCGGGTGGACTAGCGGGAGAATGGCGAGGTACCTACGAGCAGTACTTC.

The V gene is TRBV4-1, the J gene TRBJ2-1; D is undetermined. V shed 1 base and J shed 7 bases, with 11 bases lying between them. The CDR3 runs 14 residues. CDR1 and CDR2 (germline): MGHRA, YSYEKL. In DNA, the CDR3 is TGCGCCAGCAGCCAAGTCATAGCCGAAAATGAGCAGTTCTTC. Translation: CASSQVIAENEQFF.

The gene calls are TRBV6-5 and TRBJ2-5, with D uncertain. CDR1 is MNHEY and CDR2 is SVGAGI in the germline V gene. The CDR3 runs to 14 residues. V was cut by 2 bases and J by 5 bases, with 12 bases left in between. The CDR3 here is CASSYGRKRETQYF. For the CDR3, the DNA is TGTGCCAGCAGTTACGGAAGGAAGAGGGAGACCCAGTACTTC.

The chain recombines TRBV7-9 with TRBJ1-5, with unresolved D. V lost 4 bases, J lost 11 bases, and 18 bases lay in between. Per the germline V gene, CDR1 is SEHNR and CDR2 is FQNEAQ (reference sequence). There are 14 residues in the CDR3. CDR3 sequence (DNA): TGTGCCAGCAGCTCTATCGGACGCGGGGAGGCCCAGCATTTT. Protein product: CASSSIGRGEAQHF. The full variable domain, with the rest looked up from reference TRBV7-9 and TRBJ1-5, is DTGVSQNPRHKITKRGQNVTFRCDPISEHNRLYWYRQTLGQGPEFLTYFQNEAQLEKSRLLSDRFSAERPKGSFSTLEIQRTEQGDSAMYLCASSSIGRGEAQHFGDGTRLSIL.

The rearrangement uses TRBV6-5 and TRBJ2-7; 9 bases map to TRBD1. CDR1 MNHEY and CDR2 SVGAGI come from the germline V gene. V trimming: 6 bases; J trimming: 6 bases; junction bases outside the gene matches: 12. The CDR3 contains 15 residues. The CDR3 DNA is TGTGCCAGCAGAGCACCGGGACAGGGACTGGCCGAGCAGTACTTC. Its translation is CASRAPGQGLAEQYF.

The chain combines TRBV11-3 with TRBJ2-5; weak D call: TRBD2 (6 bases). V lost 5 bases and J 2 bases, leaving 15 bases between the germline ends. Germline assignment: CDR1 SGHNT and CDR2 YENEEA. The CDR3 consists of 15 residues. The CDR3 DNA reads as TGTGCCAGCAGCCAGGACGGGGGTCATCAAGAGACCCAGTACTTC. As protein: CASSQDGGHQETQYF.

This chain links TRBV7-9 with TRBJ2-3, with TRBD2 as a possible D gene (5 bases). Per germline, CDR1 SEHNR and CDR2 FQNEAQ (reference sequence). Trimming stripped 4 bases from V and 0 bases from J, with 14 bases between. This CDR3 spans 16 amino acids. The DNA of the CDR3 is TGTGCCAGCAGCTCGTCGGACTTCGCTAGCACAGATACGCAGTATTTT. It yields the protein CASSSSDFASTDTQYF.

This clone appeared a single time. The chain couples TRBV6-6 to TRBJ2-7; 8 bases fit TRBD1. CDR3 length: 16 amino acids. The V gene's germline CDR1 is MNHNY and CDR2 SVGAGI (reference sequence). V was pared by 5 bases and J by 1 base, with 10 bases of the junction left unmatched. The CDR3 protein is CASSPTGQGTSYEQYF. Written as DNA, the CDR3 is TGTGCCAGCAGTCCCACCGGACAGGGTACATCCTACGAGCAGTACTTC.

This sequence joins TRBV6-1 and TRBJ2-7; TRBD2 is a possible D gene (5 bases). CDR3 length: 13 amino acids. Looked up from germline, CDR1 is MNHNS and CDR2 is SASEGT. V was clipped by 6 bases and J by 6 bases, with 15 bases between them. The CDR3 DNA reads as TGTGCCAGCAGAAGGACGATGAGGGTCGAGCAGTACTTC. Residues: CASRRTMRVEQYF.

This chain connects TRBV9 to TRBJ1-2, with D possibly TRBD1 on 6 matching bases. Germline CDR1 SGDLS, CDR2 YYNGEE. Between the trimmed V and J ends, which lost 2 bases and 4 bases, there was a span of 9 bases. This CDR3 is built from 13 residues. CDR3 bases: TGTGCCAGCAGCGTGCAGGGGTCCTATGGCTACACCTTC. It encodes CASSVQGSYGYTF. Complete variable domain (other parts from reference TRBV9 and TRBJ1-2): DSGVTQTPKHLITATGQRVTLRCSPRSGDLSVYWYQQSLDQGLQFLIQYYNGEERAKGNILERFSAQQFPDLHSELNLSSLELGDSALYFCASSVQGSYGYTFGSGTRLTVV.

The chain recombines TRBV7-9 with TRBJ2-1; 15 bases fit TRBD2. Germline V gives CDR1 SEHNR, CDR2 FQNEAQ (reference sequence). The CDR3 covers 14 residues. The junction had 1 base not matched to a gene; V was cut back by 4 bases and J by 9 bases. This CDR3 reads CASSSGLAGGEQFF. CDR3 sequence (DNA): TGTGCCAGCAGCTCGGGACTAGCGGGGGGTGAGCAGTTCTTC.

V is TRBV14 and J is TRBJ1-2; 9 nucleotides align to TRBD1. Germline values: CDR1 SGHDN, CDR2 FVKESK. The J segment lost 7 bases and the V segment lost 3 bases, leaving 9 bases of the junction unmatched. The CDR3 is 15 amino acids. Written as DNA, the CDR3 is TGTGCCAGCAGCCACCAAGGGACAGGGCTGAGTGGCTACACCTTC. Translated: CASSHQGTGLSGYTF.

The chain uses TRBV11-2 and TRBJ2-7, with 7 bases matching TRBD2. Germline-derived CDR1 and CDR2 are SGHAT and FQNNGV. The CDR3 sequence is 16 residues long. The V and J ends lost 6 bases and 5 bases, in that order; junction bases with no gene match: 16. DNA of the CDR3: TGTGCCAGCAGTTACCAACCGTCGGGAGGAAGCGACGAGCAGTACTTC. It specifies CASSYQPSGGSDEQYF.

This clone was counted a single time. The gene calls are TRBV2 and TRBJ1-1, with D possibly matching TRBD1 (5 bases). Trimming cost V 7 bases and J 0 bases, with 18 bases left between them. The CDR3 spans 16 residues. Germline V gene data show CDR1 as SNHLY and CDR2 as FYNNEI. In DNA form, the CDR3 reads TGTGCCAGCACGACAGCTACAAGTAAGATGAACACTGAAGCTTTCTTT. Translated, it gives CASTTATSKMNTEAFF.

This clone was detected only a few times. CDR3 in DNA: TGTGCCAGTAGTATACTTACAGCGAACACTGAAGCTTTCTTT. Amino acid sequence: CASSILTANTEAFF. The chain has TRBV19 and TRBJ1-1; unclear D gene. V was shortened by 2 bases and J by 1 base, with 8 bases between the two germline ends. The CDR3 covers 14 residues. From germline, CDR1 is LNHDA and CDR2 SQIVND (reference sequence). The full variable domain, completed using reference TRBV19 and TRBJ1-1, is DGGITQSPKYLFRKEGQNVTLSCEQNLNHDAMYWYRQDPGQGLRLIYYSQIVNDFQKGDIAEGYSVSREKKESFPLTVTSAQKNPTAFYLCASSILTANTEAFFGQGTRLTVV.

V gene TRBV11-2 combines with J gene TRBJ2-2, with D tentatively TRBD2 (5 bases). The CDR3 has 14 amino acids. Germline CDR1 is SGHAT and CDR2 is FQNNGV. V lost 8 bases and J 4 bases, leaving 14 bases between the germline ends. CDR3 in DNA: TGTGCCAGCTGCCCCTGGAGGTCCACCGGGGAGCTGTTTTTT. Its translation: CASCPWRSTGELFF.

About this clone: One end of the junction does not line up with germline, which may come from a read error. The V and J genes are TRBV6-5 and TRBJ1-2; D gene uncertain. This CDR3 has 14 residues. From germline, CDR1 is MNHEY and CDR2 SVGAGI. The CDR3 spells CASRLPDFNHGYTF. In DNA form, the CDR3 reads TGTGCCAGCAGGCTACCGGACTTTAACCATGGCTACACCTTC.

CDR3 sequence reads: CASSYTPGTDTQYF. In DNA, the CDR3 is TGTGCCAGCAGTTATACCCCGGGGACAGATACGCAGTATTTT. This chain joins TRBV6-5 and TRBJ2-3, with D possibly matching TRBD2 (5 bases). This CDR3 contains 14 residues. The germline CDR1 and CDR2 sequences are MNHEY and SVGAGI. Trimming left V 3 bases short and J 3 bases short, with 10 bases between.

This chain uses TRBV2 with TRBJ2-3, with a weak D call TRBD1 (6 bases). The CDR3 covers 12 residues. Trimming cost V 8 bases and J 3 bases, with 9 bases left between them. Germline V gene data show CDR1 as SNHLY and CDR2 as FYNNEI. The CDR3 DNA sequence: TGTGCCAGCGAGCAGGGGACAGATACGCAGTATTTT. Translating gives CASEQGTDTQYF.